The clone carrying this T cell receptor beta chain was detected many times. Its antigen is undetermined. Regarding treatment: skin biopsy from PPD injection site in Mantoux-positive individual. A UMI-containing oligonucleotide was joined by 3' ligation to the TCR cDNA template. Individuals with a positive Mantoux test gave biopsies from PPD-injected skin. The sample belongs to a study of naive and memory T cell subsets. Overall study results and limits: More TCRs at tuberculin sites were read as hypersensitivity T cell infiltration. TCRs were reportedly recovered from both biopsy types, mostly tuberculin test sites.

Trimming removed 6 bases from V and 5 bases from J, with 20 bases in between. The CDR3 has 16 amino acids. From germline, CDR1 is SGHAT and CDR2 FQNNGV. Four PCR rounds used nested alpha and beta constant region primers plus the SP2 primer. In TCRdb, the UMI-ligation and nested PCR reads were re-called with MiXCR into one record per CDR3 protein. The repertoire has fewer than 35,000 distinct CDR3 sequences, about 6.2% of them found once; the top ten carry approximately 2.8%. This chain links TRBV11-2 with TRBJ2-4; a possible D gene is TRBD1 (5 bases). Source: skin, taken from a tuberculin skin test site. The source is an adult in good health. The CDR3 sequence is CASSYHPMGRENIQYF. The CDR3, as DNA: TGTGCCAGCAGTTACCACCCGATGGGGCGCGAAAACATTCAGTACTTC.